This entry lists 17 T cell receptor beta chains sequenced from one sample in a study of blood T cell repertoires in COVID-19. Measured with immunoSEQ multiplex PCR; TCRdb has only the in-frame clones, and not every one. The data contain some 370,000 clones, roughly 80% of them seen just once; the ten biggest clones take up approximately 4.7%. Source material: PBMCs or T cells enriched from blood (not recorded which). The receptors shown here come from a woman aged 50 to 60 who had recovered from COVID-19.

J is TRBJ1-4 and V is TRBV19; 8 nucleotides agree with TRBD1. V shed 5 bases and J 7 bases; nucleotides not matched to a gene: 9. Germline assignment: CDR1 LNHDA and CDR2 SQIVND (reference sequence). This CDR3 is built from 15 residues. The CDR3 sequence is CASSENQGAGEKLFF. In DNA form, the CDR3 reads TGTGCCAGTAGTGAAAATCAGGGGGCCGGTGAAAAACTGTTTTTT.

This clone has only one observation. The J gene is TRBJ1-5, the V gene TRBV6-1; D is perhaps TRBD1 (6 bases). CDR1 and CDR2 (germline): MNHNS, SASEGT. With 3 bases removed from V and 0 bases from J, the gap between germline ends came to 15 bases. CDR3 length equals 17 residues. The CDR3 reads CASSDMAGAYSNQPQHF. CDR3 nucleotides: TGTGCCAGCAGTGATATGGCAGGGGCTTATAGCAATCAGCCCCAGCATTTT.

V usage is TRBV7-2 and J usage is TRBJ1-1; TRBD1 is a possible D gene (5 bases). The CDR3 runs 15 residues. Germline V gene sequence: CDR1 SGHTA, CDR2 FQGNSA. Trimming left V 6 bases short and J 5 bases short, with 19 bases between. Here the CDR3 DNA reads TGTGCCAGCAGTTTGCTCCTGGGGGGGGGAACTGAAGCTTTCTTT. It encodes CASSLLLGGGTEAFF.

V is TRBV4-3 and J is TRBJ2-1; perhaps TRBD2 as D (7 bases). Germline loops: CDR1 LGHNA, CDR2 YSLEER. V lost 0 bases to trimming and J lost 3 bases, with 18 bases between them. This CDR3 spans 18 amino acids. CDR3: CASSQESSGGGLYNEQFF. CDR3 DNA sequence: TGCGCCAGCAGCCAAGAGTCCTCGGGGGGCGGCCTCTACAATGAGCAGTTCTTC.

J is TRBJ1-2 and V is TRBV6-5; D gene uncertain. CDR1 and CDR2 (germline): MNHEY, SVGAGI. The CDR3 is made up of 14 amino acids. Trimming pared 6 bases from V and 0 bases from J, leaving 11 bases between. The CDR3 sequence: CASRRGSSNYGYTF. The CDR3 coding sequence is TGTGCCAGCAGGCGGGGAAGTTCTAACTATGGCTACACCTTC.

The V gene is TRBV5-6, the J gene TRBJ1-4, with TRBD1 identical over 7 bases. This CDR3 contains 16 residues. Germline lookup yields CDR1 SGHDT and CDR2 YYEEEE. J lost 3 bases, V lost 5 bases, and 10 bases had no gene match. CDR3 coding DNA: TGTGCCAGCAGACGACAGGGCGGGGGGTCTAATGAAAAACTGTTTTTT. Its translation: CASRRQGGGSNEKLFF.

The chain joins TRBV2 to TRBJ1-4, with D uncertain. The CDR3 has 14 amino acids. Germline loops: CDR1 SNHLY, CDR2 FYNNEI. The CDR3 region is CAKQRESLNEKLFF. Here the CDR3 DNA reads TGTGCTAAACAGCGGGAGAGTCTCAATGAAAAACTGTTTTTT. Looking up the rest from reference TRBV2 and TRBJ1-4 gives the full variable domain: EPEVTQTPSHQVTQMGQEVILRCVPISNHLYFYWYRQILGQKVEFLVSFYNNEISEKSEIFDDQFSVERPDGSNFTLKIRSTKLEDSAMYFCAKQRESLNEKLFFGSGTQLSVL.

The CDR3 DNA follows: TGTGCCAGCAGTCCGATGGGGGGGACAGGTCGACGGACTGAAGCTTTCTTT. The encoded protein is CASSPMGGTGRRTEAFF. The chain links TRBV27 to TRBJ1-1; 8 bases map to TRBD1. Trimming took 5 bases from V and 5 from J; bases not matched to a gene: 16. Per germline, CDR1 MNHEY and CDR2 SMNVEV (reference sequence). CDR3 length: 17 residues.

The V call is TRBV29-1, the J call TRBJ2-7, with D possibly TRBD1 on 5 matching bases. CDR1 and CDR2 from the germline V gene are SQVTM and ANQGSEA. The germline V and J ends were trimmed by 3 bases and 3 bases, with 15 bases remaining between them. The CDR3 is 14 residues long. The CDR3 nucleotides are TGCAGCGTTGAGGATACAGGCCGCGGCTACGAGCAGTACTTC. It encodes CSVEDTGRGYEQYF.

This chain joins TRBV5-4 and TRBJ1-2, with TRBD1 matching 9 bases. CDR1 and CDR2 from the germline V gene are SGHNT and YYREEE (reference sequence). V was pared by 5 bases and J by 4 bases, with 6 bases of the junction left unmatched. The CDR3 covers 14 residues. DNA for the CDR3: TGTGCCAGCAGTGAGACAGGGGGAGGCTATGGCTACACCTTC. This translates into CASSETGGGYGYTF. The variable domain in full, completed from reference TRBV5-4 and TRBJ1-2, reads ETGVTQSPTHLIKTRGQQVTLRCSSQSGHNTVSWYQQALGQGPQFIFQYYREEENGRGNFPPRFSGLQFPNYSSELNVNALELDDSALYLCASSETGGGYGYTFGSGTRLTVV.

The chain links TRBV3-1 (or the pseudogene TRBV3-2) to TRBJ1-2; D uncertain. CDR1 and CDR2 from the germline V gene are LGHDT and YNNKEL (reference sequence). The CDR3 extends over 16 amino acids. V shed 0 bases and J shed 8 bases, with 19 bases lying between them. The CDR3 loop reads CASSQDHKTGFGGYTF. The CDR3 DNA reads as TGTGCCAGCAGCCAAGATCATAAAACGGGTTTCGGGGGCTACACCTTC.

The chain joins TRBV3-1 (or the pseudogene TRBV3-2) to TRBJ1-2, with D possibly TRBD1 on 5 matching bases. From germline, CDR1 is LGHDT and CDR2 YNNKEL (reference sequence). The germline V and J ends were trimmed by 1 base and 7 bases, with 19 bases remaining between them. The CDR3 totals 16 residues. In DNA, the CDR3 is TGTGCCAGCAGCCAAGTCCGGACAAATGGCGCCGCTGGCTACACCTTC. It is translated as CASSQVRTNGAAGYTF.

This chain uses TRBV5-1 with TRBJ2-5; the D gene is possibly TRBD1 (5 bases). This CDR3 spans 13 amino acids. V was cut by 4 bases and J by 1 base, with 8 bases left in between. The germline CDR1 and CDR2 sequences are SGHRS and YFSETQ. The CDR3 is CASSHDSQETQYF. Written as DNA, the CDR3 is TGCGCCAGCAGCCATGACAGCCAAGAGACCCAGTACTTC. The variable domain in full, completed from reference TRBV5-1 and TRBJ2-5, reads KAGVTQTPRYLIKTRGQQVTLSCSPISGHRSVSWYQQTPGQGLQFLFEYFSETQRNKGNFPGRFSGRQFSNSRSEMNVSTLELGDSALYLCASSHDSQETQYFGPGTRLLVL.

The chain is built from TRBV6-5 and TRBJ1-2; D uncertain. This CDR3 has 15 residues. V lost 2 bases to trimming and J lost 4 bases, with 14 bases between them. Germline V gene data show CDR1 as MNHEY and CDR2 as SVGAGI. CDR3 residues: CASSYERGSVYGYTF. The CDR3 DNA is TGTGCCAGCAGTTACGAAAGAGGCAGCGTCTATGGCTACACCTTC.

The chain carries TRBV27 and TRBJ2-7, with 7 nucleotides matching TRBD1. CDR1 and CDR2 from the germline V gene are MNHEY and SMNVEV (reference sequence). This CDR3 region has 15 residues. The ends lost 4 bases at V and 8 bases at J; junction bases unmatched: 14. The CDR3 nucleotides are TGTGCCAGCAGTTCCAAAACGACCGGGACAGAGAAGCAGTACTTC. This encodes CASSSKTTGTEKQYF.

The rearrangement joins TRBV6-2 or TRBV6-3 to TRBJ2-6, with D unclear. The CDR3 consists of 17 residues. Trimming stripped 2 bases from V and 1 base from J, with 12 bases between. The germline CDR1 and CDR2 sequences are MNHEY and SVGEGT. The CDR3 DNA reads TGTGCCAGCAGTTACCACAGCTCGGTATCTGGGGCCAACGTCCTGACTTTC. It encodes CASSYHSSVSGANVLTF.

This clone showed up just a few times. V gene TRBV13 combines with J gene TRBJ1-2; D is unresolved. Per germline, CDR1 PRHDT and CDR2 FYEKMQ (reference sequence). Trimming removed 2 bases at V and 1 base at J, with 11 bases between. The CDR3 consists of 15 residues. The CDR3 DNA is TGTGCCAGCAGCTTAAGTGGTGCAGATAACTATGGCTACACCTTC. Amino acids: CASSLSGADNYGYTF. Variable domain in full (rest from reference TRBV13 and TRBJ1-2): AAGVIQSPRHLIKEKRETATLKCYPIPRHDTVYWYQQGPGQDPQFLISFYEKMQSDKGSIPDRFSAQQFSDYHSELNMSSLELGDSALYFCASSLSGADNYGYTFGSGTRLTVV.